This T cell receptor beta chain derives from a study of T cells in Graves' hyperthyroidism and ophthalmopathy (dated by TCRdb to about 2019). With respect to the entire study: Peripheral blood was collected at initial diagnosis, before any treatment. A discovery cohort of about 96 patients, roughly 45 with Graves' ophthalmopathy and about 60 with stable Graves' hyperthyroidism, was used to find distinguishing TCR V-J signatures. Whether ophthalmopathy could be predicted prospectively was tested in an independent validation cohort made up of under 20 hyperthyroidism patients plus 17 patients who later progressed to ophthalmopathy. The approximately 98 discovery patients were randomly divided into training and test sets at a 7:3 ratio. Thyroid tissue and blood T-cell repertoires from several Graves' hyperthyroidism patients were also compared in the study. After blood sampling, hyperthyroidism patients were treated with methimazole at a starting dose of 30 mg daily, and ophthalmopathy patients were treated with high-dose intravenous methylprednisolone. TCR Vbeta CDR3 sequencing of 130 to 150 peripheral blood samples (43 ophthalmopathy, under 80 hyperthyroidism and approximately 17 progressor patients) is reported in the paper.

TCR beta CDR3 regions were amplified from RNA transcripts. A first-round RT-PCR of the TCR CDR3 used the HTBI primer set with the Qiagen OneStep RT-PCR kit. Libraries were constructed in a second round of multiplex PCR, after which size selection and purification were carried out. Sequencing of the libraries was done on an Illumina HiSeq2000 using paired-end 100 bp reads. On the study's bioinformatics: SOAPnuke was used to process the raw data, removing reads that contained adapters or uncalled bases, had a mean Phred below 15, or lacked an exact match to the constant primer or identifier. High-quality paired reads were merged using COPE v1.2.5, and each unique nucleotide sequence was defined as a clonotype. MiTCR v1.1 was used to align clonotypes to the IMGT TRBV, TRBD and TRBJ reference segments. The analysis was restricted to V-J combinations with a frequency above 0.0001, which together covered over 99% of the repertoires. The TCS score was defined as the ratio of F50 (clonal expansion) to E x V (chaos), calculated using BLOSUM62-based TCRdist between CDR3 peptides within each V-J. Welch's t-statistics and random forest reduced 500 to 550 V-J features to roughly 13, which were used in a naive Bayes classifier (R e1071). TCRdb itself trimmed the public reads at Q25 with fastp, ran MiXCR and retained productive beta chains. A single entry per CDR3 protein holds the most common genes and DNA from its merged rows. The V and J calls and clone size are TCRdb's, not the authors'. For this sample the table gives about 400,000 distinct CDR3 sequences, of which about an eighth were detected only once. The biggest ten clones account for 5.3% of the sample.

The cysteine opens and the phenylalanine closes a CDR3 of 13 amino acids. Only the CDR3 part of the read is kept: 39 bases, read in frame from the first base. From the germline V gene (reference sequence), CDR1 is LGHDT and CDR2 is YNNKEL. V trim: 0 bases; J trim: 10 bases; unmatched bases: 3. This clonotype was detected many times. It has no known antigen specificity. Base qualities are missing; no much larger clone stands one base away. Graves' hyperthyroidism was defined as stable when no progression to ophthalmopathy occurred over 18 months of follow-up. Hyperthyroidism patients were aged 18 to 65 years and newly diagnosed, with disease duration of less than 2 months. Exclusion was applied to patients with uncontrolled infections, other autoimmune diseases, pregnancy or lactation. Diagnoses relied on clinical symptoms, serum thyroxine and TRAb, thyroid ultrasound and orbital computed tomography. Ficoll-Paque density gradient centrifugation was used to isolate PBMCs from about 10 ml of fresh peripheral blood. Trizol reagent was used to extract total RNA, and RNA quality was then checked on an Agilent 2100 Bioanalyzer.

What the work shows at the level of the full study, not this receptor alone: Ophthalmopathy was separated from stable hyperthyroidism by a 13 V-J signature model, with about 88% sensitivity and 81% to 82% specificity obtained in cross-validation and 80%/75% obtained in testing. During validation, the model predicted progression to ophthalmopathy a median of roughly 7.1 months ahead of onset, with just under 71% sensitivity and roughly 75% specificity. Blood samples also contained most of the expanded thyroid clonotypes (frequency above 0.001), which suggests that blood repertoires may reflect thyroid immune responses. No statistical method was used to fix the sample size in advance, and group allocation was not hidden from the investigators.

This TCR derives from a woman aged 18-29 years with Graves' hyperthyroidism. This receptor chain uses TRBV3-1 and TRBJ1-5, and TRBD1 matches 7 of the central bases. The material sequenced was blood. The DNA sequence reads TGTGCCAGCAGCCAAGACAGGGGGACTCCCCAGCATTTT. It codes for CASSQDRGTPQHF.